This T cell receptor beta chain was captured by sequencing in a study of OX40 agonist ivuxolimab in advanced cancers. The CDR3 contains 20 residues. V shed 3 bases and J shed 1 base, with 28 bases lying between them. Germline V gene lookup returns CDR1 LNHDA and CDR2 SQIVND (reference sequence). The data were produced by immunoSEQ multiplex PCR, yet TCRdb's version contains in-frame clones alone and is incomplete. This table holds about 54,000 clones, about 83% found once. The clonotype comes from an adult with an advanced solid tumor such as melanoma, head and neck, liver or kidney cancer. The V call is TRBV19, the J call TRBJ2-7; possible D gene TRBD2, 5 bases. This specimen was CD4+ or CD8+ T cells sorted from blood, taken in a trial of the OX40 agonist ivuxolimab. The CDR3 region is CASSILGGTPAKGVSYEQYF. DNA for the CDR3: TGTGCCAGTAGTATTTTGGGTGGTACGCCGGCGAAGGGAGTTTCCTACGAGCAGTACTTC.